This T cell receptor (beta chain) is drawn from a study of T-cell reconstitution after alpha-beta-depleted transplantation in children. Preparing the TCRbeta library involved the use of unique molecular identifiers. TCRdb analysed the PCR reads with MiXCR anew, one entry per CDR3 protein. The sample yields 350,000 to 400,000 distinct CDR3 sequences, over 20% seen once. Germline CDR1 and CDR2: MDHEN and SYDVKM. V lost 4 bases and J 10 bases, leaving 11 bases between the germline ends. CDR3 length equals 12 residues. This clonotype turned up a few times. The TCR comes from a human donor who donated a stem cell graft to a child with acute myeloid leukemia. The chain joins TRBV28 to TRBJ2-1; TRBD1 might be the D (6 bases). The specimen comprised PBMCs from the stem cell graft donor, sampled from the stem cell graft. The CDR3, as DNA: TGTGCCAGCAGTTCCTCGAGGGGGGAGCAGTTCTTC. Amino acids: CASSSSRGEQFF. The full variable domain, completed using reference TRBV28 and TRBJ2-1, is DVKVTQSSRYLVKRTGEKVFLECVQDMDHENMFWYRQDPGLGLRLIYFSYDVKMKEKGDIPEGYSVSREKKERFSLILESASTNQTSMYLCASSSSRGEQFFGPGTRLTVL.